This T cell receptor beta chain was retrieved from a study of blood T cell repertoires in COVID-19. Generated by immunoSEQ multiplex PCR, the TCRdb table keeps only in-frame clones and is missing some. This sample carries 200,000 to 250,000 clones, approximately 77% of them seen once, and the ten largest clones take 3.6%. The sequence was obtained from an elderly woman with acute or convalescent COVID-19. Sequences were obtained from peripheral blood.

CDR3 sequence reads: CASSVGGVPTNEKLFF. In nucleotides, the CDR3 is TGTGCCAGCAGCGTAGGCGGGGTGCCAACTAATGAAAAACTGTTTTTT. The chain joins TRBV9 to TRBJ1-4, with D unclear. Germline V lookup: CDR1 SGDLS, CDR2 YYNGEE. V was trimmed by 0 bases and J by 0 bases, leaving 9 bases between them. The CDR3 has 16 residues.